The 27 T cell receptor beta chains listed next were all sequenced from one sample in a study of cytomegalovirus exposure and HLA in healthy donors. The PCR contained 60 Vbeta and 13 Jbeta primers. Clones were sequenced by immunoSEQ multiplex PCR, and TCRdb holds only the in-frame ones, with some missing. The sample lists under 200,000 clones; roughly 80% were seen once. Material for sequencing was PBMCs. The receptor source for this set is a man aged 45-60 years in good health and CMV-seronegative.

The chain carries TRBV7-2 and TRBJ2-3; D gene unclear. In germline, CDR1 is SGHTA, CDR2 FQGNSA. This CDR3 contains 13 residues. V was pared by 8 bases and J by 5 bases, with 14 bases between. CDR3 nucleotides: TGTGCCAGCTCCTACCGATATTTAGATACGCAGTATTTT. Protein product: CASSYRYLDTQYF.

The CDR3, as DNA: TGTGCCAGCAGCTCTGGGACAGCGGACTCTGGAAACACCATATATTTT. As protein: CASSSGTADSGNTIYF. The J gene is TRBJ1-3, the V gene TRBV7-6, with 7 bases identical to TRBD1. The CDR3 length is 16 residues. CDR1 and CDR2 from the germline V gene are SGHVS and FNYEAQ. Losses at the gene ends were 4 bases for V and 0 bases for J; bases not matched to a gene: 6.

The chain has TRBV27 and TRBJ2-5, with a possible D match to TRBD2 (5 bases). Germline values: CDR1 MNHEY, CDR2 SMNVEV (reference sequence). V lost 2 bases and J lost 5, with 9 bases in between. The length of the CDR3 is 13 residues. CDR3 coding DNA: TGTGCCAGCAGTTTACCGGGGTCGGAGACCCAGTACTTC. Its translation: CASSLPGSETQYF.

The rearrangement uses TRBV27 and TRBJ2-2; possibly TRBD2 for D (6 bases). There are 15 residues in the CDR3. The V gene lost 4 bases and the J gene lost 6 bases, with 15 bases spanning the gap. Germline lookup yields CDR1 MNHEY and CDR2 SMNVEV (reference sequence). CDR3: CASSSGAGMPGELFF. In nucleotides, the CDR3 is TGTGCCAGCAGTTCGGGAGCCGGGATGCCCGGGGAGCTGTTTTTT.

CDR3 DNA sequence: TGTGCCAGCAGCATCCGGGGACAGGGCTATAATTCACCCCTCCACTTT. It is translated as CASSIRGQGYNSPLHF. The chain combines TRBV27 with TRBJ1-6, with 9 nucleotides matching TRBD1. CDR1 and CDR2 from the germline V gene are MNHEY and SMNVEV (reference sequence). J lost 3 bases, V lost 6 bases, and 6 bases had no gene match. This CDR3 has 16 amino acids.

CDR3 nucleotides: TGTGCCAGCAGCCCGAGCGGGGGGGCCTCACGGGAGCAGTACTTC. This translates into CASSPSGGASREQYF. The chain carries TRBV5-4 and TRBJ2-7; 10 bases align to TRBD2. Looked up from germline, CDR1 is SGHNT and CDR2 is YYREEE (reference sequence). This CDR3 has 15 residues. The J segment lost 7 bases and the V segment lost 4 bases, leaving 11 bases of the junction unmatched.

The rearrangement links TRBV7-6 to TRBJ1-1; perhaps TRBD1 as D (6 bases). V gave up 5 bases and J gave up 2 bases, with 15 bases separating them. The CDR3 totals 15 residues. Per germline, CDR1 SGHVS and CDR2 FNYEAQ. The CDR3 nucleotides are TGTGCCAGCAGCCCGCTACAGGGTCCCAACACTGAAGCTTTCTTT. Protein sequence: CASSPLQGPNTEAFF.

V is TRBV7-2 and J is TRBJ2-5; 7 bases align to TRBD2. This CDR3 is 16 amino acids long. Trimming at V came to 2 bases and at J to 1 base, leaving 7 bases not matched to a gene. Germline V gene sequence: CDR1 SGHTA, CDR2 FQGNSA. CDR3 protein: CASSLTLRGSQETQYF. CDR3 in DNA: TGTGCCAGCAGCTTAACATTGCGGGGGAGCCAAGAGACCCAGTACTTC.

This CDR3 reads CASSEGGLPTYEQYF. The CDR3 DNA reads as TGTGCCAGCAGTGAAGGGGGACTGCCTACCTACGAGCAGTACTTC. The rearrangement joins TRBV2 to TRBJ2-7; weak D call: TRBD2 (6 bases). V was pared by 1 base and J by 2 bases, with 12 bases between. This CDR3 has 15 residues. Germline V gene data show CDR1 as SNHLY and CDR2 as FYNNEI.

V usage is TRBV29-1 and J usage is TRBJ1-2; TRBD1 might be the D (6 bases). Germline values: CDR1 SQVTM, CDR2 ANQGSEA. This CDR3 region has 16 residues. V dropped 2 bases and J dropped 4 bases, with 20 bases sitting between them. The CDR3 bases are TGCAGCGTTGAATTGGGGGGGGCGCGGGGGACCTATGGCTACACCTTC. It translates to CSVELGGARGTYGYTF.

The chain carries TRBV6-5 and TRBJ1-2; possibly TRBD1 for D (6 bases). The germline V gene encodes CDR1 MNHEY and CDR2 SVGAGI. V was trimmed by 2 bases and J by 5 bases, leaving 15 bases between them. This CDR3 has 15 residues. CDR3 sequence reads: CASSYDQGSPYGYTF. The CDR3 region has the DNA TGTGCCAGCAGTTACGACCAGGGGTCCCCATATGGCTACACCTTC.

CDR3 in DNA: TGTGCCAGCAGCCCGGGGTTGGCCGGGGAGCTGTTTTTT. This codes for CASSPGLAGELFF. The V call is TRBV7-2, the J call TRBJ2-2; possibly TRBD2 for D (5 bases). Germline assignment: CDR1 SGHTA and CDR2 FQGNSA. The V end was cut by 5 bases, the J end by 6 bases, with 10 bases between. The CDR3 sequence is 13 residues long. Supplemented by reference TRBV7-2 and TRBJ2-2, the full variable domain reads GAGVSQSPSNKVTEKGKDVELRCDPISGHTALYWYRQSLGQGLEFLIYFQGNSAPDKSGLPSDRFSAERTGGSVSTLTIQRTQQEDSAVYLCASSPGLAGELFFGEGSRLTVL.

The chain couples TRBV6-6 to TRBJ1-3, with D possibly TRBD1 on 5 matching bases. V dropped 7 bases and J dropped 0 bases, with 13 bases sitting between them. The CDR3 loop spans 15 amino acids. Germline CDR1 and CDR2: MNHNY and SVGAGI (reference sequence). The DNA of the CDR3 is TGTGCCAGCAACGAGGGACTTTTCTCTGGAAACACCATATATTTT. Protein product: CASNEGLFSGNTIYF.

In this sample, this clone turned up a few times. DNA for the CDR3: TGCGCCAGCAGCTTGGGACAGGGGCCTGCAACTAATGAAAAACTGTTTTTT. Translating gives CASSLGQGPATNEKLFF. The chain is built from TRBV4-1 and TRBJ1-4, with 10 nucleotides matching TRBD1. Germline CDR1 is MGHRA and CDR2 is YSYEKL. V trimming: 5 bases; J trimming: 0 bases; junction bases outside the gene matches: 6. This CDR3 comprises 17 residues.

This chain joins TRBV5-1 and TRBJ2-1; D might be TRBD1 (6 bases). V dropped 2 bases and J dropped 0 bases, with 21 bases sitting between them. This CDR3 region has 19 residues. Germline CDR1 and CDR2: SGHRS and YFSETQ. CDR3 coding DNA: TGCGCCAGCAGCTTTACCTACCAGGGGCAGGACCGCTCCTACAATGAGCAGTTCTTC. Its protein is CASSFTYQGQDRSYNEQFF.

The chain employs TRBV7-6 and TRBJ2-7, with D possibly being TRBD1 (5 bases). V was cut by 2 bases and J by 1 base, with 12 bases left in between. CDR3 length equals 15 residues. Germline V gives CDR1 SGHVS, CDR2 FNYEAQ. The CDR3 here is CASSLFGRESYEQYF. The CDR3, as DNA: TGTGCCAGCAGCTTATTCGGCAGGGAATCCTACGAGCAGTACTTC.

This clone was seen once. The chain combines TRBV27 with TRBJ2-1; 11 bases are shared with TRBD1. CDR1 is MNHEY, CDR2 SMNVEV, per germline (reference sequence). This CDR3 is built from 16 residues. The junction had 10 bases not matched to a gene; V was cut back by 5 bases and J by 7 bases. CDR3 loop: CASSRERTGGKNEQFF. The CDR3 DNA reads TGTGCCAGCAGTCGTGAAAGGACAGGGGGCAAGAATGAGCAGTTCTTC.

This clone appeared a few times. The CDR3 loop reads CASSIGGQGANGYTF. The CDR3 nucleotides are TGTGCCAGCAGCATTGGGGGACAGGGGGCAAATGGCTACACCTTC. The chain has TRBV7-9 and TRBJ1-2; 12 positions match TRBD1. This CDR3 has 15 residues. V trimming: 5 bases; J trimming: 6 bases; junction bases outside the gene matches: 7. The V gene's germline CDR1 is SEHNR and CDR2 FQNEAQ (reference sequence).

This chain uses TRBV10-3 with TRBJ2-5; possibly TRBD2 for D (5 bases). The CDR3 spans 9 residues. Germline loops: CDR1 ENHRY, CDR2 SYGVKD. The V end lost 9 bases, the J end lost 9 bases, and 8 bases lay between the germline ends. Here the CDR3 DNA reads TGTGCCATTCTAGCATCCCAGTACTTC. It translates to CAILASQYF.

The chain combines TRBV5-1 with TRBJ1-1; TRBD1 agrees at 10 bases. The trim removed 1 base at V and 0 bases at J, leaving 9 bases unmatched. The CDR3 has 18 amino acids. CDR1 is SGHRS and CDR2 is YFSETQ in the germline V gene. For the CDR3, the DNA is TGCGCCAGCAGCTTGTCCCTACGACAGGGGGCCTTGAACACTGAAGCTTTCTTT. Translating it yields CASSLSLRQGALNTEAFF.

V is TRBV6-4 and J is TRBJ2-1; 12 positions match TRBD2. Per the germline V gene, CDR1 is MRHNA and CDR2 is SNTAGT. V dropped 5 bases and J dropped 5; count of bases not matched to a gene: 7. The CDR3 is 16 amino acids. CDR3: CASSNLAGGPNNEQFF. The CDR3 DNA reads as TGTGCCAGCAGTAACCTAGCGGGGGGGCCGAACAATGAGCAGTTCTTC.

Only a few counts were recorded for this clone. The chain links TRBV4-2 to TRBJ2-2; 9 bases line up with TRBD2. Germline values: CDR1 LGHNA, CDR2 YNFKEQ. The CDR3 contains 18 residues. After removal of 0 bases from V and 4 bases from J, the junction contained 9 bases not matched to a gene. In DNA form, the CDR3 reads TGTGCCAGCAGCCAAGACGAGGCGGGGGGGCTGGGCACCGGGGAGCTGTTTTTT. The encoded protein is CASSQDEAGGLGTGELFF.

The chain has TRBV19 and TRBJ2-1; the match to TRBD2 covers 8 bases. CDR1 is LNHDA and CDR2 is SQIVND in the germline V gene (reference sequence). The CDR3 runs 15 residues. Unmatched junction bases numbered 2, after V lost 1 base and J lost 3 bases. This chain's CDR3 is CASSIVGGVYNEQFF. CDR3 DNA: TGTGCCAGTAGTATAGTCGGGGGGGTCTACAATGAGCAGTTCTTC.

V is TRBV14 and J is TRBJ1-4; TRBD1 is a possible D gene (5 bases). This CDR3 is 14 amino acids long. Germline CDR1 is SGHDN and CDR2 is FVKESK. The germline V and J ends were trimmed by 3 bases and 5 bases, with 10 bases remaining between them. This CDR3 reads CASSHPGFNEKLFF. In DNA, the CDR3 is TGTGCCAGCAGCCATCCAGGGTTCAATGAAAAACTGTTTTTT.

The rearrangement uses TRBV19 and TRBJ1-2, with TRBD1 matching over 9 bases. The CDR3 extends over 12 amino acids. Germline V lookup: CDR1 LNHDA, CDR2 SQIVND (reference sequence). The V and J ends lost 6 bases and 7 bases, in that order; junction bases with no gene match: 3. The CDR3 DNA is TGTGCCAGTAGCCGGACAGGGGTTGGCTACACCTTC. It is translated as CASSRTGVGYTF.

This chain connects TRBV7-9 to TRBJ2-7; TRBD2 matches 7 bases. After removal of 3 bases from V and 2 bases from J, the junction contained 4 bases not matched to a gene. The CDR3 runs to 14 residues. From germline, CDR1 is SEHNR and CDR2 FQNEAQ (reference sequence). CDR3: CASSLGGLTYEQYF. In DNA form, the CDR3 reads TGTGCCAGCAGCTTGGGGGGGTTGACCTACGAGCAGTACTTC.

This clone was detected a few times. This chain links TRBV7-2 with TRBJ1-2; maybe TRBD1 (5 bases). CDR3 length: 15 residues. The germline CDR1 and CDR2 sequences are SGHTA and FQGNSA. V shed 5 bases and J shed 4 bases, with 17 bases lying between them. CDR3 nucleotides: TGTGCCAGCAGCCCCGGCGGGGGGATGATCTATGGCTACACCTTC. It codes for CASSPGGGMIYGYTF.